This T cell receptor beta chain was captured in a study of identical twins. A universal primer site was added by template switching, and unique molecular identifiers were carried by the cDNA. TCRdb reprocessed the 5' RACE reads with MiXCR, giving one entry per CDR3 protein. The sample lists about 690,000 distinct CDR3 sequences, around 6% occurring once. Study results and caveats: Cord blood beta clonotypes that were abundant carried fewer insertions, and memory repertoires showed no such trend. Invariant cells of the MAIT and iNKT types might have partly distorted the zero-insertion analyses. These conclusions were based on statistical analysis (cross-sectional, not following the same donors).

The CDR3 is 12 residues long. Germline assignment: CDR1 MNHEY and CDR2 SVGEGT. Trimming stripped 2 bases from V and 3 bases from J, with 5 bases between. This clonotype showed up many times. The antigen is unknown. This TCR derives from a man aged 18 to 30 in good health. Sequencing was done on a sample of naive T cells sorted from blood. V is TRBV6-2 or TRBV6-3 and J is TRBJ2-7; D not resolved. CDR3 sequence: CASSYQFYEQYF. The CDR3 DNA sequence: TGTGCCAGCAGTTACCAATTCTACGAGCAGTACTTC.